This TCR beta chain was sequenced for a study of identical twins. Germline V lookup: CDR1 SGHRS, CDR2 YFSETQ. Trimming pared 0 bases from V and 2 bases from J, leaving 10 bases between. The CDR3 runs to 15 residues. Study results and caveats: Modelling approaches yielded underestimates of out-of-frame TCR alpha sharing between monozygotic twins.

TCRdb reprocessed the 5' RACE reads via MiXCR and lists one record per CDR3 protein. Of 300,000 to 400,000 distinct CDR3 sequences detected, 9% to 10% appear once; the ten largest clones hold over 7%. This clonotype was observed at least ten times. Its cognate antigen is unknown. The donor group consisted entirely of healthy Caucasians. The rearrangement links TRBV5-1 to TRBJ2-3; TRBD1 is a possible D gene (5 bases). The receptor was isolated from a woman between 50 and 59 years old in good health. Sequences were obtained from naive T cells sorted from blood. This CDR3 is CASSLAGHITDTQYF. In nucleotides, the CDR3 is TGCGCCAGCAGCTTGGCCGGACATATCACAGATACGCAGTATTTT.